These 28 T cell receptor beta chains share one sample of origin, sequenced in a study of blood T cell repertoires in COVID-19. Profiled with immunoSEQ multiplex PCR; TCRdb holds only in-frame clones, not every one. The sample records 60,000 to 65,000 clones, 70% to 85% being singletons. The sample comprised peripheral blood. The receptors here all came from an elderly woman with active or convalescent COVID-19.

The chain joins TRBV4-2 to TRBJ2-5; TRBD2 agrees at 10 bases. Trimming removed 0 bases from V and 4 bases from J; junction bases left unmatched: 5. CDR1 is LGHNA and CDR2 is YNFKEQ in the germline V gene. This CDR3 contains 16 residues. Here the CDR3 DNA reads TGTGCCAGCAGCCAAGATCCTAGCGGGGGTGCAGAGACCCAGTACTTC. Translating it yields CASSQDPSGGAETQYF.

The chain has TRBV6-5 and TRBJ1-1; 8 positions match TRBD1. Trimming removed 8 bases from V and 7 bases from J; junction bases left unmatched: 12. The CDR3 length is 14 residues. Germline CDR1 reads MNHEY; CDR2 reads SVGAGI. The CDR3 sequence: CASLGGQGVGEAFF. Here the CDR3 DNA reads TGTGCCAGCCTAGGAGGACAGGGTGTTGGTGAAGCTTTCTTT.

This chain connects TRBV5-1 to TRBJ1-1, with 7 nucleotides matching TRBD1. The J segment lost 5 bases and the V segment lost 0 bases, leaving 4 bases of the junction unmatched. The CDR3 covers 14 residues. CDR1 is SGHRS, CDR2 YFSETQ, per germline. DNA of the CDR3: TGCGCCAGCAGCTTGGGGGACAGTACGACTGAAGCTTTCTTT. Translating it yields CASSLGDSTTEAFF. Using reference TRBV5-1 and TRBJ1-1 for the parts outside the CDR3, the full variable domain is KAGVTQTPRYLIKTRGQQVTLSCSPISGHRSVSWYQQTPGQGLQFLFEYFSETQRNKGNFPGRFSGRQFSNSRSEMNVSTLELGDSALYLCASSLGDSTTEAFFGQGTRLTVV.

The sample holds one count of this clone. In nucleotides, the CDR3 is TGCGCCAGCAGCCGGGACAGGGGATATGAAAAACTGTTTTTT. Translating it yields CASSRDRGYEKLFF. This chain joins TRBV5-1 and TRBJ1-4, with 10 bases aligning to TRBD1. From germline, CDR1 is SGHRS and CDR2 YFSETQ. There are 14 residues in the CDR3. The ends lost 4 bases at V and 6 bases at J; junction bases unmatched: 3.

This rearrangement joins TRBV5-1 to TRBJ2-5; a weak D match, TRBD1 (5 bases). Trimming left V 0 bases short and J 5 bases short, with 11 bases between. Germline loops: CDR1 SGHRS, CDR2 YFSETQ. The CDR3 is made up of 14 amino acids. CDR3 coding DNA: TGCGCCAGCAGCTTGGGTAGGGGCAGGGAGACCCAGTACTTC. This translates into CASSLGRGRETQYF.

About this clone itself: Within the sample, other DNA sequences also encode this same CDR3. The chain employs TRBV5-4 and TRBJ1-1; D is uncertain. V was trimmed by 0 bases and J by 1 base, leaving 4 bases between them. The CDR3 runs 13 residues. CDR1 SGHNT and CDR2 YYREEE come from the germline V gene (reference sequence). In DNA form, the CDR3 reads TGTGCCAGCAGCTTGGGAGGGAACACTGAAGCTTTCTTT. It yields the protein CASSLGGNTEAFF.

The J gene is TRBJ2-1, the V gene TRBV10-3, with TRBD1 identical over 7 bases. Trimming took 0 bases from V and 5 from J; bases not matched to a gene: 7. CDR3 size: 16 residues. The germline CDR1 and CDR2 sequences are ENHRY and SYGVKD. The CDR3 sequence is CAISESSGQSNNEQFF. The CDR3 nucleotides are TGTGCCATCAGTGAGTCCTCGGGACAGTCTAACAATGAGCAGTTCTTC.

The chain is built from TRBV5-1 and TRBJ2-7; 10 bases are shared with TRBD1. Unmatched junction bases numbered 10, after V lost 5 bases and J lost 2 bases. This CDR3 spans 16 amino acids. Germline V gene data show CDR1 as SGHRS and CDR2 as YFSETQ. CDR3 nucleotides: TGCGCCAGCAGTCTGATGACAGGGGGCTTTGCCTACGAGCAGTACTTC. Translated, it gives CASSLMTGGFAYEQYF.

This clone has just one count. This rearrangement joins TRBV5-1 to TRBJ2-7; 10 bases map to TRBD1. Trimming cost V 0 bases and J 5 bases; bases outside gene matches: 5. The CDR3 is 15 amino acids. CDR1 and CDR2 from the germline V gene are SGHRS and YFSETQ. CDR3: CASSLGDRGLDEQYF. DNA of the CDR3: TGCGCCAGCAGCTTGGGGGACAGGGGTCTAGACGAGCAGTACTTC.

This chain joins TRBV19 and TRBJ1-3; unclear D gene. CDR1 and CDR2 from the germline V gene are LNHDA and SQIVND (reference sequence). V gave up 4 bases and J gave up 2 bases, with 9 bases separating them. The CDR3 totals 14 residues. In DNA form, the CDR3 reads TGTGCCAGTAGTACCCGACAACCTGGAAACACCATATATTTT. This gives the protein CASSTRQPGNTIYF.

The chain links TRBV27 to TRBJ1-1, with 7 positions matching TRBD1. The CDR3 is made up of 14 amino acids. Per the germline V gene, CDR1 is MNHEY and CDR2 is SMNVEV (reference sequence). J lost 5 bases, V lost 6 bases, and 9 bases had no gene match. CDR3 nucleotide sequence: TGTGCCAGCAGCTTACAGGGGCTATCGACTGAAGCTTTCTTT. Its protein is CASSLQGLSTEAFF.

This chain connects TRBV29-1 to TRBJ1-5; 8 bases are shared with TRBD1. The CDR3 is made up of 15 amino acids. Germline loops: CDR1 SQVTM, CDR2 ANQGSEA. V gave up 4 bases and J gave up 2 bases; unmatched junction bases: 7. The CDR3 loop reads CSVGAGGNGNQPQHF. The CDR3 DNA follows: TGCAGCGTTGGGGCAGGGGGCAACGGCAATCAGCCCCAGCATTTT.

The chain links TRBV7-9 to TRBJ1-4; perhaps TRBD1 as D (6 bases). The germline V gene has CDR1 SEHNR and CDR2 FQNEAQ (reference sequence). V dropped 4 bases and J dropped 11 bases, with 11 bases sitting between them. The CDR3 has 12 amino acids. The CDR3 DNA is TGTGCCAGCAGCTCAGGGGAACCTAAACTGTTTTTT. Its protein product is CASSSGEPKLFF.

CDR3 protein: CAWSLGGGTGDTQYF. The DNA of the CDR3 is TGTGCCTGGAGTCTAGGGGGGGGCACCGGGGATACGCAGTATTTT. V usage is TRBV30 and J usage is TRBJ2-3, with D possibly matching TRBD2 (7 bases). The CDR3 runs to 15 residues. Germline V gene sequence: CDR1 GTSNPN, CDR2 SVGIG (reference sequence). Trimming shortened V by 2 bases and J by 6 bases, and 18 bases separated the two germline ends.

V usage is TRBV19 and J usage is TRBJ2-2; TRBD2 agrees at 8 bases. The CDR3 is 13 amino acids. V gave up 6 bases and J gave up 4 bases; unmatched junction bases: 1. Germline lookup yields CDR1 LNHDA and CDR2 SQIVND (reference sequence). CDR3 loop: CASRRGGTGELFF. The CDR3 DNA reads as TGTGCCAGTAGACGGGGGGGCACCGGGGAGCTGTTTTTT. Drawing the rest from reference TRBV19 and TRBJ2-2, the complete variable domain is DGGITQSPKYLFRKEGQNVTLSCEQNLNHDAMYWYRQDPGQGLRLIYYSQIVNDFQKGDIAEGYSVSREKKESFPLTVTSAQKNPTAFYLCASRRGGTGELFFGEGSRLTVL.

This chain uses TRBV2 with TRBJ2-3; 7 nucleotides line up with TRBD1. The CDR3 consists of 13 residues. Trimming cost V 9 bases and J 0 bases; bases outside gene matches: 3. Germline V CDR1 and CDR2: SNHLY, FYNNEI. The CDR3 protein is CASQGVSTDTQYF. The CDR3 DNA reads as TGTGCCAGTCAGGGGGTTAGCACAGATACGCAGTATTTT.

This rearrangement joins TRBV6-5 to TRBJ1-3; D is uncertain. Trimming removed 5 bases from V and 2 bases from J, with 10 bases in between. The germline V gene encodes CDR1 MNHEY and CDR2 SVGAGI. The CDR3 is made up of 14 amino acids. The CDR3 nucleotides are TGTGCCAGCAGTCTGGGTGCGGCTGGAAACACCATATATTTT. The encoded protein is CASSLGAAGNTIYF.

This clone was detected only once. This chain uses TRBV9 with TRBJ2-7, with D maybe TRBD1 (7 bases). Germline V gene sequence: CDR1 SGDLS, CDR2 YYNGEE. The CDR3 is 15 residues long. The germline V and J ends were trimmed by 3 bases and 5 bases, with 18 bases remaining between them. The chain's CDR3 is CASSEGGQSFHEQYF. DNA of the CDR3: TGTGCCAGCAGCGAGGGGGGACAGAGCTTCCACGAGCAGTACTTC.

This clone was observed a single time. In nucleotides, the CDR3 is TGCAGCGTTGAATGGGCAGGGAACGAGCAGTACTTC. This codes for CSVEWAGNEQYF. This chain connects TRBV29-1 to TRBJ2-7; a weak D match, TRBD1 (5 bases). V lost 2 bases, J lost 5 bases, and 10 bases lay in between. The germline V gene has CDR1 SQVTM and CDR2 ANQGSEA. CDR3 length: 12 amino acids.

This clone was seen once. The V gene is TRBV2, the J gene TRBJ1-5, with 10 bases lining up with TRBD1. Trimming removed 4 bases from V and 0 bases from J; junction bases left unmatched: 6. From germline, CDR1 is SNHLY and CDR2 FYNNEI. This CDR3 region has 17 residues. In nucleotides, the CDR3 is TGTGCCAGCAGTGCCGGGACAGGGGTTTATAGCAATCAGCCCCAGCATTTT. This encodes CASSAGTGVYSNQPQHF.

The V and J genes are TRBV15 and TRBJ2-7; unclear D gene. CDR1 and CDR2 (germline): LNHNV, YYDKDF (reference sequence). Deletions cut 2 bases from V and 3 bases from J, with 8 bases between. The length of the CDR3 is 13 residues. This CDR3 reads CATSRLTSYEQYF. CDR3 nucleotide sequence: TGTGCCACCAGCAGACTGACAAGCTACGAGCAGTACTTC.

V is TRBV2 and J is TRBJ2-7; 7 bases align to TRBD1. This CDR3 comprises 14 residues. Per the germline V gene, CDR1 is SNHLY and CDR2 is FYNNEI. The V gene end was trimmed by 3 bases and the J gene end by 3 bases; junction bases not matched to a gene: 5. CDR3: CASSDLGQSYEQYF. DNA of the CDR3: TGTGCCAGCAGTGACCTGGGACAGAGCTACGAGCAGTACTTC.

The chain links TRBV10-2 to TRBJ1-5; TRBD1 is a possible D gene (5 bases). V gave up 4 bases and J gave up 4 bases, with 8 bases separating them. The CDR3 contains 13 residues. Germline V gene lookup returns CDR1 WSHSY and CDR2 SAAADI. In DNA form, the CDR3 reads TGCGCCAGCAGTGGACAGACGAATCAGCCCCAGCATTTT. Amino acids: CASSGQTNQPQHF.

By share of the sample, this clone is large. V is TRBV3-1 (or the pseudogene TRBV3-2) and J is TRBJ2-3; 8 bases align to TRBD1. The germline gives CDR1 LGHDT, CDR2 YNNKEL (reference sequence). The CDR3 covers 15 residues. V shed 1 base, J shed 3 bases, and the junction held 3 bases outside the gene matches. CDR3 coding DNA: TGTGCCAGCAGCCAAGGGACAGGGTGGACAGATACGCAGTATTTT. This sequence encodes CASSQGTGWTDTQYF.

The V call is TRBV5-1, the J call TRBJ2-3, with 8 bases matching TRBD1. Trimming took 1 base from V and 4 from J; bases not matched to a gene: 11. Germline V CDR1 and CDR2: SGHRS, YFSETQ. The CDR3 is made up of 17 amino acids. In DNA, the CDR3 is TGCGCCAGCAGCTTGAGGTCCGGCAGGGGGCAGGCAGATACGCAGTATTTT. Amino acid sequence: CASSLRSGRGQADTQYF.

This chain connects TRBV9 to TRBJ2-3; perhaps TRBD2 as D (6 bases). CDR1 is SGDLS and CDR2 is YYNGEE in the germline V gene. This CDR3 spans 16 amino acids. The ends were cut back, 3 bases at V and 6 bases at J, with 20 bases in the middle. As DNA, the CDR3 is TGTGCCAGCAGCGATGGGGCAGGCGGGATCGGCGATACGCAGTATTTT. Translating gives CASSDGAGGIGDTQYF. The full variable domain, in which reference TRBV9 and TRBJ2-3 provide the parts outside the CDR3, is DSGVTQTPKHLITATGQRVTLRCSPRSGDLSVYWYQQSLDQGLQFLIQYYNGEERAKGNILERFSAQQFPDLHSELNLSSLELGDSALYFCASSDGAGGIGDTQYFGPGTRLTVL.

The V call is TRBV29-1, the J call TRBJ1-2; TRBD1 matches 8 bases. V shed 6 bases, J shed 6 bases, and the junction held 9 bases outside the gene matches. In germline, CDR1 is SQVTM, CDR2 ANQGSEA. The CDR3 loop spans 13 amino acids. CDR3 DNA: TGCAGCGTCGCTGACAGGGGTTTAAATGGCTACACCTTC. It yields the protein CSVADRGLNGYTF.

The CDR3 protein is CAIGGVEGETQYF. The CDR3, as DNA: TGTGCAATAGGAGGGGTGGAGGGAGAGACCCAGTACTTC. The V and J genes are TRBV10-3 and TRBJ2-5, with D possibly being TRBD2 (6 bases). Looked up from germline, CDR1 is ENHRY and CDR2 is SYGVKD. The CDR3 totals 13 residues.